This passage covers 2 T cell receptor beta chains from one sample sequenced in a study of T cells in Graves' hyperthyroidism and ophthalmopathy. Amplification of TCR beta CDR3 regions used RNA as the template. Using the HTBI primer set, a first-round RT-PCR was run on the TCR CDR3. TCRdb reprocessed the multiplex PCR reads with MiXCR, giving one entry per CDR3 protein. The sample holds some 250,000 distinct CDR3 sequences, 13% to 15% seen once. Material for sequencing was blood. These receptors were collected from a woman aged 45-65 years with Graves' hyperthyroidism that later progressed to Graves' ophthalmopathy.

In its sample, this clonotype was seen many times. The rearrangement joins TRBV7-9 to TRBJ2-7; 9 nucleotides match TRBD1. After removal of 5 bases from V and 2 bases from J, the junction contained 7 bases not matched to a gene. The length of the CDR3 is 15 residues. Germline-derived CDR1 and CDR2 are SEHNR and FQNEAQ (reference sequence). CDR3 loop: CASSPQGALAYEQYF. The CDR3 DNA reads as TGTGCCAGCAGCCCACAGGGGGCCCTAGCCTACGAGCAGTACTTC.

This clonotype was seen many times. The rearrangement uses TRBV20-1 and TRBJ1-6, with a weak D call TRBD1 (6 bases). CDR1 is DFQATT and CDR2 is SNEGSKA in the germline V gene (reference sequence). V was clipped by 8 bases and J by 6 bases, with 17 bases between them. The CDR3 consists of 14 residues. As DNA, the CDR3 is TGCAGTTCGACTCCGGGACAACCTAATTCACCCCTCCACTTT. Amino acids: CSSTPGQPNSPLHF.